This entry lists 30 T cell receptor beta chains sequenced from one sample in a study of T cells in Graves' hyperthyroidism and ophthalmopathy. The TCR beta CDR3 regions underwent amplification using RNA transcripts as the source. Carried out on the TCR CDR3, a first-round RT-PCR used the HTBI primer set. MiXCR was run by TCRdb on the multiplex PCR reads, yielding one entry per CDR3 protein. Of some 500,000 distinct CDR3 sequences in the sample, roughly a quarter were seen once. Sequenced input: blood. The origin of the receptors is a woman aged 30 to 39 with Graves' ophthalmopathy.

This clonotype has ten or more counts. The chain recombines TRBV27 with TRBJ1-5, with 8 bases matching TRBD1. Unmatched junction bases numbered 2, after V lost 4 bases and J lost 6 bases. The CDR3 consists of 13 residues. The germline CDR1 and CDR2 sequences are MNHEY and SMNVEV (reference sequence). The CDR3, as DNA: TGTGCCAGCAGTTCGGACAGGGTTCAGCCCCAGCATTTT. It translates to CASSSDRVQPQHF.

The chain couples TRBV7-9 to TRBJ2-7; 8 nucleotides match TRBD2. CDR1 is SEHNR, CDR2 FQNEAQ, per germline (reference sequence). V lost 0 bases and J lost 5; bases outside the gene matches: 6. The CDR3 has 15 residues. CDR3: CASSLASGDLDEQYF. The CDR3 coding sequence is TGTGCCAGCAGCTTAGCTAGCGGGGACCTCGACGAGCAGTACTTC.

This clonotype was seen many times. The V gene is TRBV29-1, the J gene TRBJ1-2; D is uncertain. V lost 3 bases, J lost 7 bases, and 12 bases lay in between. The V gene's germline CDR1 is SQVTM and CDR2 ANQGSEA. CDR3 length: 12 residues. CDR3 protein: CSVDGRVGGYTF. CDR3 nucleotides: TGCAGCGTTGATGGGAGGGTCGGTGGCTACACCTTC.

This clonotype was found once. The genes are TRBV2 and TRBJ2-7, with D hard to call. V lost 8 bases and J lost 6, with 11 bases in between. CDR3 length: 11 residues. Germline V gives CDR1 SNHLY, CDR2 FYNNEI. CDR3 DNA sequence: TGTGCCAGCGGAAGAGGCGGCGAGCAGTACTTC. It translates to CASGRGGEQYF.

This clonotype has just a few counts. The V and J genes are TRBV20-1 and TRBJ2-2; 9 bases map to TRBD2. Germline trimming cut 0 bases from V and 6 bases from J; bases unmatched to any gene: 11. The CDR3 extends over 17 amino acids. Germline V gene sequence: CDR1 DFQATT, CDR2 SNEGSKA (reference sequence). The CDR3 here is CSARDLVRGGLAGELFF. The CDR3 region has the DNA TGCAGTGCTAGAGATCTTGTGCGGGGGGGCCTCGCCGGGGAGCTGTTTTTT.

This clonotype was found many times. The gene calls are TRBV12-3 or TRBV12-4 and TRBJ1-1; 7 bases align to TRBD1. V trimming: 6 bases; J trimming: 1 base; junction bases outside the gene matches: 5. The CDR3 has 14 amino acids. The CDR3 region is CASSSRTGNTEAFF. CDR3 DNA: TGTGCCAGCAGCAGCCGGACAGGGAACACTGAAGCTTTCTTT.

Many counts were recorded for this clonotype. DNA for the CDR3: TGTGCCAGCAGTGAATTGGCAGGTGTCTATGGCTACACCTTC. Translated: CASSELAGVYGYTF. V and J are TRBV2 and TRBJ1-2; D is uncertain. CDR1 and CDR2 (germline): SNHLY, FYNNEI. The CDR3 extends over 14 amino acids. Trimming removed 2 bases at V and 4 bases at J, with 11 bases between.

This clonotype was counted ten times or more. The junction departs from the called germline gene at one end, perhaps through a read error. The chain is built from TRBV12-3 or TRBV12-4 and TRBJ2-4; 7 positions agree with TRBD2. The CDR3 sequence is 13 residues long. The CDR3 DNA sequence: TGTGCCAGCAGTATCCAGACTAGCAGCATTAAGTACTTC. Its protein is CASSIQTSSIKYF.

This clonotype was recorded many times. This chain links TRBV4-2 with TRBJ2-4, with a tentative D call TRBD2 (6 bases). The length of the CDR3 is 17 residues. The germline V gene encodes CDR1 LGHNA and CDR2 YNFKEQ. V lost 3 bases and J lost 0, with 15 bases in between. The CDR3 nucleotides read TGTGCCAGCAGCCAGTCCCTAACGGGGGTAGCCAAAAACATTCAGTACTTC. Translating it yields CASSQSLTGVAKNIQYF.

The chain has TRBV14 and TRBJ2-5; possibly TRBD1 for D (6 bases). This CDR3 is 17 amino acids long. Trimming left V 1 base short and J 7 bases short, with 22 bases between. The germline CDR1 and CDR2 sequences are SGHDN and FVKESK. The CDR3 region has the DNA TGTGCCAGCAGCCAAGCCGAGGGGGTGACTCCATGGAGGACCCAGTACTTC. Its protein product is CASSQAEGVTPWRTQYF.

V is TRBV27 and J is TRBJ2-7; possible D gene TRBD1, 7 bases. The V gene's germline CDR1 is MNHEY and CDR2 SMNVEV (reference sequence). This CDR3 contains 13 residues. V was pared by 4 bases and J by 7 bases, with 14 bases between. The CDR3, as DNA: TGTGCCAGCAGTTCTGCGGAGGGGGCAGAGCAGTACTTC. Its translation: CASSSAEGAEQYF.

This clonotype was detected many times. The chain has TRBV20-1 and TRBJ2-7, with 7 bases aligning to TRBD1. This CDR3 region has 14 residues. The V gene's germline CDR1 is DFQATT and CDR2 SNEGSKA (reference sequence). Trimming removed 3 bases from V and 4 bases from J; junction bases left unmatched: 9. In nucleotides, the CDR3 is TGCAGTGCTAGGACACAGGGGCCACCTTACGAGCAGTACTTC. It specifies CSARTQGPPYEQYF.

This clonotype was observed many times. The CDR3 region has the DNA TGTGCCAGCAGAGAACAGACAGGGACGGCCGAAGCTTTCTTT. It encodes CASREQTGTAEAFF. V is TRBV6-4 and J is TRBJ1-1; 7 bases agree with TRBD1. V lost 6 bases and J lost 8; bases outside the gene matches: 12. This CDR3 has 14 residues. Germline V gene sequence: CDR1 MRHNA, CDR2 SNTAGT.

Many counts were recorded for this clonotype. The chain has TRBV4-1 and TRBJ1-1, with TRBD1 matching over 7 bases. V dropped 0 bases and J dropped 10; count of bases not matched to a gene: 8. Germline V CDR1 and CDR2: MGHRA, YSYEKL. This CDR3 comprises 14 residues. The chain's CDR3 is CASSQDQGGAGAFF. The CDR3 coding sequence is TGCGCCAGCAGCCAAGATCAGGGGGGCGCTGGAGCTTTCTTT.

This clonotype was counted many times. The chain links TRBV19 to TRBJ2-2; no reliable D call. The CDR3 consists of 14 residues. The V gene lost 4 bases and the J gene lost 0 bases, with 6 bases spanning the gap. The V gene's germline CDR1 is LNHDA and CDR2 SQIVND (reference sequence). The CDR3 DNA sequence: TGTGCCAGTAGTAGCCAATCGAACACCGGGGAGCTGTTTTTT. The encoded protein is CASSSQSNTGELFF.

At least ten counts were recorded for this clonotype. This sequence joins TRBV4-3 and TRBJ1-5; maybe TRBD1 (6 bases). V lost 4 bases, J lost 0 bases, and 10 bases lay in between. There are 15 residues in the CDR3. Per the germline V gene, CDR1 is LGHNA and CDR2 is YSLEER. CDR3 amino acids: CASSLRDTSNQPQHF. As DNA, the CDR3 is TGCGCCAGCAGCCTACGGGACACTAGCAATCAGCCCCAGCATTTT.

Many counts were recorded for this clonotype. Here the CDR3 DNA reads TGTGCCAGCAGGGCAGGGGGCGAGTGGCTCTATGGCTACACCTTC. Encoded protein: CASRAGGEWLYGYTF. The chain couples TRBV7-9 to TRBJ1-2; 8 positions agree with TRBD1. Trimming took 6 bases from V and 4 from J; bases not matched to a gene: 10. The CDR3 has 15 amino acids. The germline gives CDR1 SEHNR, CDR2 FQNEAQ (reference sequence).

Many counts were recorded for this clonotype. CDR3 sequence (DNA): TGTGCCAGCAGCTCCCGGGGCGGACGGCAGTACTTC. It translates to CASSSRGGRQYF. The chain uses TRBV13 and TRBJ2-7; D might be TRBD1 or TRBD2, each matching 5 bases. CDR1 and CDR2 from the germline V gene are PRHDT and FYEKMQ (reference sequence). Trimming took off 4 bases at V and 9 bases at J, with 13 bases between the two ends. CDR3 length: 12 residues. The variable domain in full, with the rest retrieved from reference TRBV13 and TRBJ2-7, is AAGVIQSPRHLIKEKRETATLKCYPIPRHDTVYWYQQGPGQDPQFLISFYEKMQSDKGSIPDRFSAQQFSDYHSELNMSSLELGDSALYFCASSSRGGRQYFGPGTRLTVT.

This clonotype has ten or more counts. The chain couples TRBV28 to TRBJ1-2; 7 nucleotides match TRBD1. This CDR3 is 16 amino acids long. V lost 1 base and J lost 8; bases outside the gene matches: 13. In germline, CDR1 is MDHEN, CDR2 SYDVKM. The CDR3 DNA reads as TGTGCCAGCAGTTTATTCCCCGGGACAGAAGGTGAAGGCTACACCTTC. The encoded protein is CASSLFPGTEGEGYTF.

In nucleotides, the CDR3 is TGCAGTGCTAACACCCCTGCAGGACGGAAGGAGACCCAGTACTTC. Translating gives CSANTPAGRKETQYF. The chain couples TRBV20-1 to TRBJ2-5; D is uncertain. Germline assignment: CDR1 DFQATT and CDR2 SNEGSKA (reference sequence). The CDR3 length is 15 residues. The V end lost 4 bases, the J end lost 5 bases, and 20 bases lay between the germline ends.

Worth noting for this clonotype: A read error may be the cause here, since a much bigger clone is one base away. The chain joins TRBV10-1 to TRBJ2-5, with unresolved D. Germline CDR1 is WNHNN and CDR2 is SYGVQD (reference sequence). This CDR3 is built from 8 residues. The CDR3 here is CVGETQYF. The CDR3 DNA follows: TGCGTCGGGGAGACCCAGTACTTC.

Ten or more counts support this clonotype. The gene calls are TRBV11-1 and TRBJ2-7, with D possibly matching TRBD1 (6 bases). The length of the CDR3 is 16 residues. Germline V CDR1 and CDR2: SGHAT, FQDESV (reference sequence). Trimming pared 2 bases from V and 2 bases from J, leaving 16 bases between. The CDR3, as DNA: TGTGCCAGCAGCTTATGGATGGGCGGACAGACCTACGAGCAGTACTTC. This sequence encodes CASSLWMGGQTYEQYF.

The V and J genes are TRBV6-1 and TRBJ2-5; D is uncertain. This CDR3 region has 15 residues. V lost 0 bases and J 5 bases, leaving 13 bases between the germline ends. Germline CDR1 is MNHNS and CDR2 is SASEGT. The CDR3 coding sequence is TGTGCCAGCAGTGAAGCCGCGCCAACGGGCGAGACCCAGTACTTC. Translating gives CASSEAAPTGETQYF.

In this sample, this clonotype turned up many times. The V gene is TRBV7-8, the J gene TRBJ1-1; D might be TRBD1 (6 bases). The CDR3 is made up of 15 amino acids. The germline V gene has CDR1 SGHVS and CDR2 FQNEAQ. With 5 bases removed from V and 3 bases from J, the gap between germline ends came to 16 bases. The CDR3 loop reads CASSDGKGGYTEAFF. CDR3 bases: TGTGCCAGCAGCGACGGTAAAGGGGGTTACACTGAAGCTTTCTTT.

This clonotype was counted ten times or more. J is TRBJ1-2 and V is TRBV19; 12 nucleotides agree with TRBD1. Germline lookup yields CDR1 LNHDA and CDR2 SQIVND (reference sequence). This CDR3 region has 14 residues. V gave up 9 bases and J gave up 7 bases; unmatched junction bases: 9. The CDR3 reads CASAQGQGARGYTF. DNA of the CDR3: TGTGCCAGCGCACAGGGACAGGGGGCACGTGGCTACACCTTC.

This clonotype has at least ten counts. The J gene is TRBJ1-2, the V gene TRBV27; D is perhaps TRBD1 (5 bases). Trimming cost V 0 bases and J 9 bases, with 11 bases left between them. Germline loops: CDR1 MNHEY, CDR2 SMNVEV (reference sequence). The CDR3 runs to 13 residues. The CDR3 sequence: CASSLSQGRSYTF. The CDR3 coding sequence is TGTGCCAGCAGTTTATCTCAGGGCAGAAGCTACACCTTC.

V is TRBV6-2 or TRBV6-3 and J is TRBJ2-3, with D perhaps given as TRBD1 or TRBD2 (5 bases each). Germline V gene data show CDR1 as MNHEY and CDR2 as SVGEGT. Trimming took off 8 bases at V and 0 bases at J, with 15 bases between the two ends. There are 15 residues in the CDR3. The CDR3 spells CASGETATSTDTQYF. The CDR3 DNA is TGTGCCAGCGGGGAGACAGCCACTAGCACAGATACGCAGTATTTT.

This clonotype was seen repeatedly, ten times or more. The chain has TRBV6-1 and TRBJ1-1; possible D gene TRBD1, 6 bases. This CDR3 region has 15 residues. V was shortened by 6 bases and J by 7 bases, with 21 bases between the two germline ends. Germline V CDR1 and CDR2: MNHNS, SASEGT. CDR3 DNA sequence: TGTGCCAGCAGGGAGCAACCCGGGACACCCTATGAAGCTTTCTTT. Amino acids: CASREQPGTPYEAFF.

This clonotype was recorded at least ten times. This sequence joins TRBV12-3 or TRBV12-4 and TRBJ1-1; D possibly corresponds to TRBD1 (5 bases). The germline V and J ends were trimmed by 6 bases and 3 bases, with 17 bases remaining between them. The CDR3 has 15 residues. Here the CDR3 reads CASSLRENGDTEAFF. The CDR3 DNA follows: TGTGCCAGCAGCCTCAGGGAGAATGGCGACACTGAAGCTTTCTTT.

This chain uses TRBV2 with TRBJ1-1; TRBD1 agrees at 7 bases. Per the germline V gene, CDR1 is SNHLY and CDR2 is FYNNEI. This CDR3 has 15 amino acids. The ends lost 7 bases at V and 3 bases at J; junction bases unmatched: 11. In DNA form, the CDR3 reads TGTGCCAGCACCTCGACAGGGAGGGAGGACACTGAAGCTTTCTTT. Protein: CASTSTGREDTEAFF. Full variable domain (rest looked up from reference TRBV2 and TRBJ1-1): EPEVTQTPSHQVTQMGQEVILRCVPISNHLYFYWYRQILGQKVEFLVSFYNNEISEKSEIFDDQFSVERPDGSNFTLKIRSTKLEDSAMYFCASTSTGREDTEAFFGQGTRLTVV.